The source of this T cell receptor beta chain is a study of spatial heterogeneity in lung cancer. Study-level results: Mutation tallies in tumors tracked expanded intratumoral alpha and beta TCR counts.

TCRdb itself ran the 5' RACE reads through MiXCR, one entry per CDR3 protein. This sample has about 17,000 distinct CDR3 sequences, with roughly 5.7% found just once. Trimming at V came to 1 base and at J to 2 bases, leaving 9 bases not matched to a gene. Germline V lookup: CDR1 SGHTA, CDR2 FQGNSA. The length of the CDR3 is 17 residues. This sample's time point: sample taken at primary tumor resection. The donors comprised around 72 untreated early-stage non-small cell lung cancer patients. This clonotype was seen ten or more times. Its antigen is not identified. This sequence originates from a male donor with early-stage non-small cell lung cancer. The sequenced sample was lung tumor tissue, obtained at surgery. The chain has TRBV7-2 and TRBJ2-3; 7 bases are shared with TRBD2. CDR3 residues: CASSLVLAGEATDTQYF. For the CDR3, the DNA is TGTGCCAGCAGCTTAGTCCTCGCGGGAGAGGCCACAGATACGCAGTATTTT.